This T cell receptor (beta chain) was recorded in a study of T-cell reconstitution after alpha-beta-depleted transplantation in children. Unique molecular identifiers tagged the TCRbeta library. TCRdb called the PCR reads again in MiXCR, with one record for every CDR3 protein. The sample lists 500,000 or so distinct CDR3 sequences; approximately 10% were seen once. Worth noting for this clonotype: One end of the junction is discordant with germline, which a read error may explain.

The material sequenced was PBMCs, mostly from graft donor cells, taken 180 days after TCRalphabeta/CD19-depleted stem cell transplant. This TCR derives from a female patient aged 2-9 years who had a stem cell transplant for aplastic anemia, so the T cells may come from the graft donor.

The CDR3 reads CASSQRQRLNTQYF. The CDR3 coding sequence is TGCGCCAGCAGCCAGCGACAGCGATTGAATACGCAGTATTTC. The rearrangement joins TRBV5-1 to TRBJ2-3, with TRBD1 as a possible D gene (5 bases). Germline V gene sequence: CDR1 SGHRS, CDR2 YFSETQ. The length of the CDR3 is 14 residues.